Shown below are 22 T cell receptor beta chains from a single sample sequenced in a study of beta chain features in type 1 diabetes. Study findings and constraints: Shortening of TCRB CDR3s, moderate but significant, appeared in all four CD4+ subsets of Type 1 diabetes patients.

The isolated RNA, all of it, was reverse transcribed, so expressed TCRB transcripts were what got sequenced. Sequencing was performed with immunoSEQ multiplex PCR; in TCRdb, only in-frame clones are kept and a portion is missing. The data contain approximately 170,000 clones, approximately 8.1% of them singletons. Antigens of these TCRs are unknown. Input material: central memory CD4+ T cells from blood. The receptor set was obtained from a man between 18 and 35 years old with type 1 diabetes.

This clone has a handful of counts. This chain links TRBV14 with TRBJ2-5, with TRBD2 matching 12 bases. J lost 5 bases, V lost 0 bases, and 10 bases had no gene match. The CDR3 runs 18 residues. Germline-derived CDR1 and CDR2 are SGHDN and FVKESK. The DNA of the CDR3 is TGTGCCAGCAGCCAAGAGAGGAGGGGACTAGCGGGCGCCGAGACCCAGTACTTC. It translates to CASSQERRGLAGAETQYF.

The chain couples TRBV6-6 to TRBJ2-1, with a weak D call TRBD2 (6 bases). V dropped 8 bases and J dropped 3 bases, with 11 bases sitting between them. Germline CDR1 and CDR2: MNHNY and SVGAGI (reference sequence). This CDR3 has 13 residues. The CDR3 sequence is CASSPGGYNEQFF. In nucleotides, the CDR3 is TGTGCCAGCTCTCCCGGGGGCTACAATGAGCAGTTCTTC.

This clone has a handful of counts. V and J are TRBV23-1 and TRBJ2-4; 8 bases fit TRBD2. TRBV23-1 is placed among ORFs of uncertain function. The CDR3 is 14 amino acids. The junction had 7 bases not matched to a gene; V was cut back by 9 bases and J by 3 bases. The CDR3 DNA reads TGCGCCAGACATACCGGGACTAGCAAAAACATTCAGTACTTC. This codes for CARHTGTSKNIQYF.

The genes are TRBV5-1 and TRBJ2-7; 9 bases are a match to TRBD2. The V gene end was trimmed by 4 bases and the J gene end by 2 bases; junction bases not matched to a gene: 7. This CDR3 has 15 amino acids. Per the germline V gene, CDR1 is SGHRS and CDR2 is YFSETQ. For the CDR3, the DNA is TGCGCCAGCAGCCGAACGACTAGCGGTACCTACGAGCAGTACTTC. It translates to CASSRTTSGTYEQYF.

This chain uses TRBV13 with TRBJ2-7, with D perhaps matching TRBD1 (5 bases). The CDR3 totals 15 residues. Germline assignment: CDR1 PRHDT and CDR2 FYEKMQ (reference sequence). V was clipped by 1 base and J by 6 bases, with 16 bases between them. The CDR3 is CASSLVSAARAEQYF. CDR3 nucleotides: TGTGCCAGCAGCTTAGTTAGTGCGGCCAGGGCCGAGCAGTACTTC.

V gene TRBV11-2 combines with J gene TRBJ2-5; unclear D gene. The length of the CDR3 is 13 residues. V lost 7 bases, J lost 2 bases, and 11 bases lay in between. Germline V gene lookup returns CDR1 SGHAT and CDR2 FQNNGV. CDR3 bases: TGTGCCAGCACCCCTAGACCACAAGAGACCCAGTACTTC. This sequence encodes CASTPRPQETQYF.

This clone was seen a handful of times. Different DNA sequences within this sample yield the same CDR3. The V call is TRBV30, the J call TRBJ1-5; D gene ambiguous. V was clipped by 2 bases and J by 0 bases, with 5 bases between them. CDR3 size: 13 residues. The germline CDR1 and CDR2 sequences are GTSNPN and SVGIG (reference sequence). The chain's CDR3 is CAWSSDSNQPQHF. CDR3 sequence (DNA): TGTGCCTGGAGTAGCGATAGCAATCAGCCCCAGCATTTT.

This sequence joins TRBV7-2 and TRBJ2-2, with D uncertain. V dropped 2 bases and J dropped 7 bases, with 14 bases sitting between them. This CDR3 spans 15 amino acids. Germline V CDR1 and CDR2: SGHTA, FQGNSA. The CDR3 DNA is TGTGCCAGCAGCTTAACAAATAGCCGCAACGGGGAGCTGTTTTTT. Amino acid sequence: CASSLTNSRNGELFF.

The chain has TRBV5-6 and TRBJ2-5, with D possibly TRBD1 on 6 matching bases. The CDR3 contains 14 residues. From germline, CDR1 is SGHDT and CDR2 YYEEEE. The V and J ends lost 4 bases and 5 bases respectively, with 15 bases between them. CDR3 nucleotide sequence: TGTGCCAGCAGCGTACAGGGAGTTGGGGAGACCCAGTACTTC. This codes for CASSVQGVGETQYF. The full variable domain, with the rest looked up from reference TRBV5-6 and TRBJ2-5, is DAGVTQSPTHLIKTRGQQVTLRCSPKSGHDTVSWYQQALGQGPQFIFQYYEEEERQRGNFPDRFSGHQFPNYSSELNVNALLLGDSALYLCASSVQGVGETQYFGPGTRLLVL.

The sample holds a few counts of this clone. The rearrangement links TRBV4-3 to TRBJ1-1; tentative D call: TRBD1 (5 bases). The CDR3 sequence is 13 residues long. Per germline, CDR1 LGHNA and CDR2 YSLEER. Trimming removed 0 bases from V and 4 bases from J, with 6 bases in between. The CDR3 here is CASSQDGGTEAFF. Written as DNA, the CDR3 is TGCGCCAGCAGCCAAGACGGGGGCACTGAAGCTTTCTTT.

This clone was counted a few times. The genes are TRBV27 and TRBJ1-6; D may be TRBD1 (6 bases). The CDR3 spans 17 residues. The ends were cut back, 0 bases at V and 0 bases at J, with 9 bases in the middle. Germline V gives CDR1 MNHEY, CDR2 SMNVEV (reference sequence). The CDR3 protein is CASSLSRGSSYNSPLHF. The CDR3, as DNA: TGTGCCAGCAGTTTATCGAGGGGGAGCTCCTATAATTCACCCCTCCACTTT.

The chain combines TRBV9 with TRBJ2-7, with D possibly matching TRBD2 (5 bases). Trimming stripped 4 bases from V and 5 bases from J, with 13 bases between. Per the germline V gene, CDR1 is SGDLS and CDR2 is YYNGEE. CDR3 length: 13 amino acids. CDR3 in amino acids: CASSIGLADEQYF. CDR3 DNA sequence: TGTGCCAGCAGCATCGGACTTGCGGACGAGCAGTACTTC.

The chain combines TRBV7-9 with TRBJ1-5; perhaps TRBD1 as D (5 bases). The CDR3 covers 13 residues. V was cut by 4 bases and J by 11 bases, with 15 bases left in between. Germline CDR1 SEHNR, CDR2 FQNEAQ (reference sequence). CDR3 protein: CASSWGGDGTQHF. The CDR3 nucleotides read TGTGCCAGCAGCTGGGGGGGTGACGGAACCCAGCATTTT.

The chain combines TRBV25-1 with TRBJ2-1; D is unresolved. The V gene's germline CDR1 is MGHDK and CDR2 SYGVNS. V shed 2 bases and J shed 9 bases, with 14 bases lying between them. CDR3 size: 14 residues. CDR3 bases: TGTGCCAGCAGTGAAGTTTGGCCGAGGATTGAGCAGTTCTTC. Its protein is CASSEVWPRIEQFF.

The J gene is TRBJ2-5, the V gene TRBV7-2; 13 nucleotides agree with TRBD2. The CDR3 extends over 16 amino acids. J lost 5 bases, V lost 4 bases, and 7 bases had no gene match. From germline, CDR1 is SGHTA and CDR2 FQGNSA. CDR3 nucleotides: TGTGCCAGCAGCTGGACTAGCGGGGGCCGGGGGGAGACCCAGTACTTC. Its translation is CASSWTSGGRGETQYF.

This rearrangement joins TRBV5-1 to TRBJ2-1; 8 bases line up with TRBD2. This CDR3 is built from 14 residues. Trimming at V came to 5 bases and at J to 6 bases, leaving 7 bases not matched to a gene. CDR1 and CDR2 (germline): SGHRS, YFSETQ. CDR3 in amino acids: CASRQLAERNEQFF. In nucleotides, the CDR3 is TGCGCCAGCAGGCAACTAGCGGAACGCAATGAGCAGTTCTTC.

The chain joins TRBV7-2 to TRBJ2-1; 14 bases are a match to TRBD2. Germline V gene lookup returns CDR1 SGHTA and CDR2 FQGNSA. The CDR3 length is 15 residues. V shed 6 bases, J shed 9 bases, and the junction held 7 bases outside the gene matches. The CDR3 sequence is CASSRSGTSGGEQFF. CDR3 bases: TGTGCCAGCAGTCGTTCCGGGACTAGCGGGGGTGAGCAGTTCTTC.

This clone was counted a few times. The gene calls are TRBV6-1 and TRBJ2-2, with D maybe TRBD1 (6 bases). Germline values: CDR1 MNHNS, CDR2 SASEGT. V was shortened by 11 bases and J by 5 bases, with 21 bases between the two germline ends. This CDR3 has 15 amino acids. The CDR3 loop is CAGTPGAWGTGELFF. Here the CDR3 DNA reads TGTGCCGGCACTCCAGGGGCTTGGGGTACCGGGGAGCTGTTTTTT.

This clone has just a few counts. This sequence joins TRBV19 and TRBJ2-7; 10 nucleotides match TRBD2. In germline, CDR1 is LNHDA, CDR2 SQIVND (reference sequence). This CDR3 comprises 14 residues. With 4 bases clipped from V and 3 bases from J, the junction kept 3 bases outside the gene matches. CDR3: CASSRTSGFYEQYF. The CDR3 region has the DNA TGTGCCAGTAGTAGGACTAGCGGCTTCTACGAGCAGTACTTC. Complete variable domain (other parts from reference TRBV19 and TRBJ2-7): DGGITQSPKYLFRKEGQNVTLSCEQNLNHDAMYWYRQDPGQGLRLIYYSQIVNDFQKGDIAEGYSVSREKKESFPLTVTSAQKNPTAFYLCASSRTSGFYEQYFGPGTRLTVT.

In this sample, this clone turned up a few times. The J gene is TRBJ1-1, the V gene TRBV28; D is unresolved. The CDR3 is 14 amino acids. The ends were cut back, 6 bases at V and 3 bases at J, with 14 bases in the middle. Per the germline V gene, CDR1 is MDHEN and CDR2 is SYDVKM. The CDR3 spells CASSFVQAYTEAFF. As DNA, the CDR3 is TGTGCCAGCAGCTTCGTTCAAGCCTACACTGAAGCTTTCTTT.

This clone was found a few times. Other nucleotide sequences in the sample specify the same CDR3. V is TRBV6-6 and J is TRBJ2-7; 7 nucleotides agree with TRBD1. There are 13 residues in the CDR3. In germline, CDR1 is MNHNY, CDR2 SVGAGI (reference sequence). J was trimmed by 2 bases and V by 7 bases; bases with no gene match: 5. The CDR3 spells CASTRGTAYEQYF. CDR3 coding DNA: TGTGCCAGCACCAGGGGGACAGCCTACGAGCAGTACTTC.

The V call is TRBV27, the J call TRBJ2-2; 9 nucleotides line up with TRBD1. Trimming took 7 bases from V and 7 from J; bases not matched to a gene: 10. Germline V gene data show CDR1 as MNHEY and CDR2 as SMNVEV (reference sequence). The CDR3 consists of 15 residues. This chain's CDR3 is CASNAGTGRSGELFF. Here the CDR3 DNA reads TGTGCCAGCAACGCAGGGACAGGGCGTAGCGGGGAGCTGTTTTTT.